The 18 T cell receptor beta chains below were found in one sample sequenced in a study of Ad26.COV2.S vaccination and SARS-CoV-2 variants. Treatment: some 19 received Ad26.COV2.S at low or high dose, single or two shots; roughly five received placebo; per-sample allocation not given. On day 63 after the first injection, vaccine and placebo recipients gave samples. Only in-frame clones appear in the TCRdb table, and some are missing; sequencing was by immunoSEQ multiplex PCR. The data contain hundreds of thousands of clones, 80% to 90% of them singletons. The specimen was peripheral blood, collected in a trial of Ad26.COV2.S vaccine versus placebo. These TCRs come from a person between 18 and 65 years old who received the Ad26.COV2.S COVID-19 vaccine or a placebo.

This clone showed up just once. The chain links TRBV18 to TRBJ1-2; the match to TRBD1 covers 7 bases. The J segment lost 3 bases and the V segment lost 0 bases, leaving 1 base of the junction unmatched. CDR1 is KGHSH and CDR2 is LQKENI in the germline V gene. The CDR3 is 14 amino acids. The DNA for the CDR3 is TGTGCCAGCTCACCACCAGGGGGCGACTATGGCTACACCTTC. It yields the protein CASSPPGGDYGYTF. Variable domain in full (rest from reference TRBV18 and TRBJ1-2): NAGVMQNPRHLVRRRGQEARLRCSPMKGHSHVYWYRQLPEEGLKFMVYLQKENIIDESGMPKERFSAEFPKEGPSILRIQQVVRGDSAAYFCASSPPGGDYGYTFGSGTRLTVV.

The V and J genes are TRBV30 and TRBJ1-4, with D hard to call. Germline CDR1 is GTSNPN and CDR2 is SVGIG (reference sequence). V was trimmed by 0 bases and J by 12 bases, leaving 11 bases between them. The CDR3 covers 12 residues. CDR3 DNA: TGTGCCTGGAGTGTACGTGGGGTAGAACTGTTTTTT. Its protein product is CAWSVRGVELFF.

The chain has TRBV5-4 and TRBJ1-1; D is ambiguous. This CDR3 spans 13 amino acids. Trimming removed 9 bases at V and 2 bases at J, with 14 bases between. Germline V gene data show CDR1 as SGHNT and CDR2 as YYREEE (reference sequence). The CDR3 spells CAIRPRANTEAFF. CDR3 DNA sequence: TGTGCCATCCGGCCGCGGGCCAACACTGAAGCTTTCTTT.

V and J are TRBV4-3 and TRBJ1-4; D is unclear. V was trimmed by 1 base and J by 6 bases, leaving 12 bases between them. Germline CDR1 LGHNA, CDR2 YSLEER. The CDR3 consists of 15 residues. Written as DNA, the CDR3 is TGCGCCAGCAGCCAAGTTCTCAAGGTGGATGAAAAACTGTTTTTT. Amino acid sequence: CASSQVLKVDEKLFF.

The V gene is TRBV12-3 or TRBV12-4, the J gene TRBJ1-2; D remains ambiguous. The CDR3 consists of 11 residues. V was clipped by 4 bases and J by 8 bases, with 8 bases between them. The CDR3 coding sequence is TGTGCCAGCAGTTACGGCAGGGGCTACACCTTC. Translated: CASSYGRGYTF.

The V call is TRBV14, the J call TRBJ2-1, with D hard to call. Germline assignment: CDR1 SGHDN and CDR2 FVKESK. V was trimmed by 4 bases and J by 1 base, leaving 14 bases between them. CDR3 length: 16 amino acids. Here the CDR3 reads CASSRTQTQSYNEQFF. The CDR3 coding sequence is TGTGCCAGCAGCCGTACTCAGACTCAATCCTACAATGAGCAGTTCTTC.

About this clone itself: Just one base apart from a much larger clone, this may be a read error. The rearrangement links TRBV2 to TRBJ2-6, with D hard to call. V lost 3 bases, J lost 0 bases, and 3 bases lay in between. Germline CDR1 and CDR2: SNHLY and FYNNEI. This CDR3 region has 14 residues. CDR3 DNA sequence: TGTGCCAGCAGTGACGACTCTGGGGCCAACGTCCTGACTTTC. Amino acid sequence: CASSDDSGANVLTF.

The chain uses TRBV2 and TRBJ2-5, with D perhaps matching TRBD2 (6 bases). V shed 7 bases and J shed 5 bases, with 14 bases lying between them. The CDR3 sequence is 13 residues long. Germline lookup yields CDR1 SNHLY and CDR2 FYNNEI. The CDR3 nucleotides read TGTGCCAGCACCCGGGACTCCTGGGAGACCCAGTACTTC. Its translation: CASTRDSWETQYF.

This sequence joins TRBV11-1 and TRBJ2-5; D gene ambiguous. V was clipped by 5 bases and J by 2 bases, with 15 bases between them. The length of the CDR3 is 15 residues. CDR1 is SGHAT and CDR2 is FQDESV in the germline V gene (reference sequence). Here the CDR3 reads CASSPGRRLQETQYF. Written as DNA, the CDR3 is TGTGCCAGCAGCCCCGGCAGGCGTTTACAAGAGACCCAGTACTTC.

The chain employs TRBV9 and TRBJ2-3, with D tentatively TRBD2 (7 bases). CDR1 is SGDLS and CDR2 is YYNGEE in the germline V gene. The CDR3 totals 17 residues. The germline V and J ends were trimmed by 4 bases and 2 bases, with 20 bases remaining between them. The CDR3 DNA reads TGTGCCAGCAGCCAGAGGGGGGGCAGGATTGACACAGATACGCAGTATTTT. This codes for CASSQRGGRIDTDTQYF.

This rearrangement joins TRBV19 to TRBJ1-5; maybe TRBD1 (5 bases). V lost 10 bases and J lost 11, with 18 bases in between. Germline V lookup: CDR1 LNHDA, CDR2 SQIVND (reference sequence). The CDR3 has 12 residues. This chain's CDR3 is CATGAIQFSQHF. For the CDR3, the DNA is TGTGCCACTGGGGCCATCCAATTCTCCCAGCATTTT.

The chain combines TRBV2 with TRBJ2-3; the D gene is possibly TRBD1 (6 bases). The V gene's germline CDR1 is SNHLY and CDR2 FYNNEI. V lost 6 bases and J 0 bases, leaving 13 bases between the germline ends. CDR3 length: 15 amino acids. The CDR3 protein is CASRIGTPSTDTQYF. The CDR3 DNA reads TGTGCCAGCAGAATCGGGACACCAAGCACAGATACGCAGTATTTT.

This clone was detected a few times. The chain has TRBV11-3 and TRBJ2-5; D might be TRBD2 (6 bases). The V end was cut by 1 base, the J end by 2 bases, with 14 bases between. The CDR3 loop spans 16 amino acids. The germline V gene encodes CDR1 SGHNT and CDR2 YENEEA. CDR3 DNA: TGTGCCAGCAGCTTAGGTTGGAGGGAGGTTCAAGAGACCCAGTACTTC. Its protein is CASSLGWREVQETQYF.

The V gene is TRBV4-1, the J gene TRBJ2-7, with 10 bases aligning to TRBD1. The CDR3 totals 14 residues. Losses at the gene ends were 4 bases for V and 4 bases for J; bases not matched to a gene: 4. The V gene's germline CDR1 is MGHRA and CDR2 YSYEKL. The CDR3 nucleotides read TGCGCCAGCAGCCGGCGGACAGGGGGATACGAGCAGTACTTC. This encodes CASSRRTGGYEQYF.

V usage is TRBV4-1 and J usage is TRBJ2-4; 7 nucleotides match TRBD1. V gave up 1 base and J gave up 7 bases; unmatched junction bases: 19. This CDR3 has 19 residues. Germline V gives CDR1 MGHRA, CDR2 YSYEKL. Written as DNA, the CDR3 is TGCGCCAGCAGCCAAGGGCCCCGGGGAGAGACAGGGAAGTGGAACATTCAGTACTTC. It specifies CASSQGPRGETGKWNIQYF.

The V and J genes are TRBV5-4 and TRBJ2-5, with D tentatively TRBD1 (7 bases). CDR1 and CDR2 (germline): SGHNT, YYREEE (reference sequence). CDR3 length: 15 residues. The ends were cut back, 0 bases at V and 4 bases at J, with 13 bases in the middle. The CDR3 nucleotides are TGTGCCAGCAGCTTGGTTCCAGGGGGGAGAGAGACCCAGTACTTC. Protein sequence: CASSLVPGGRETQYF.

The rearrangement links TRBV5-1 to TRBJ2-2; D perhaps matches TRBD1 (6 bases). Trimming cost V 1 base and J 3 bases, with 10 bases left between them. This CDR3 is built from 15 residues. From germline, CDR1 is SGHRS and CDR2 YFSETQ. Written as DNA, the CDR3 is TGCGCCAGCAGCTTGTGGGGACACTACACCGGGGAGCTGTTTTTT. Its translation is CASSLWGHYTGELFF.

CDR3 DNA sequence: TGTGCCAGAAGCGTGAGGGCAGGGAATTTTTACGAGCAGTACTTC. This translates into CARSVRAGNFYEQYF. V gene TRBV5-3 combines with J gene TRBJ2-7, with D perhaps given as TRBD1 or TRBD2 (5 bases each). TRBV5-3 is an ORF, and what it does is uncertain. Trimming stripped 4 bases from V and 4 bases from J, with 18 bases between. This CDR3 spans 15 amino acids.